This T cell receptor beta chain was sequenced during a study of CD8+CD57+ T cells in acquired aplastic anemia. The J segment lost 4 bases and the V segment lost 6 bases, leaving 9 bases of the junction unmatched. The CDR3 has 13 amino acids. Germline V gene lookup returns CDR1 DFQATT and CDR2 SNEGSKA (reference sequence). All patients picked for sequencing had shown, by flow cytometry, an expansion of CD8+CD57+ cells. TCR beta VDJ and CDR3 profiling used genomic DNA as template. MiXCR, applied by TCRdb to the reads, yields one record per CDR3 protein. The repertoire includes about 160,000 distinct CDR3 sequences, roughly half of them detected once, and 3.2% sits in the top ten.

The source material was sorted CD4+, CD8+, or CD8+CD57+ T cells (not recorded which) from PBMCs. The receptor was isolated from a human donor with aplastic anemia. J is TRBJ2-7 and V is TRBV20-1; 7 bases are shared with TRBD2. The CDR3 here is CSARSGMIYEQYF. DNA for the CDR3: TGCAGTGCGCGGAGCGGGATGATTTACGAGCAGTACTTC.